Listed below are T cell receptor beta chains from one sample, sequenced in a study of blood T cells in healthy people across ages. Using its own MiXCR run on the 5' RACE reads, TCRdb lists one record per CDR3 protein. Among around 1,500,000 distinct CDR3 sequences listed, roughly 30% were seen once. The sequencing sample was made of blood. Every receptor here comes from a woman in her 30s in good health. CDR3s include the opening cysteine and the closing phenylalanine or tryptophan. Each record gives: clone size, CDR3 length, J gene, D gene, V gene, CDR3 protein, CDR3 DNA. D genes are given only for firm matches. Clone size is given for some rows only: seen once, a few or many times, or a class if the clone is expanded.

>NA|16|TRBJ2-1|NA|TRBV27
CASSLSSGTARYEQFF
TGTGCCAGCAGTTTATCTTCCGGGACTGCGAGGTATGAGCAGTTCTTC
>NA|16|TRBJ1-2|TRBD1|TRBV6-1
CASSVSRTGGPYGYTF
TGTGCCAGCAGTGTGTCCCGAACAGGGGGACCTTATGGCTACACCTTC
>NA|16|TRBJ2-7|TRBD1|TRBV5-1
CASSPPGQGWSYEQYF
TGCGCCAGCAGCCCCCCGGGACAGGGATGGAGCTACGAGCAGTACTTC
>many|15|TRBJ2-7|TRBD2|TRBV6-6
CASNRGTSGAYEQYF
TGTGCCAGCAACCGAGGGACTAGCGGGGCCTACGAGCAGTACTTC
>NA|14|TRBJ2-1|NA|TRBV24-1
CATSDGGSYNEQFF
TGTGCCACCAGTGACGGCGGCTCCTACAATGAGCAGTTCTTC
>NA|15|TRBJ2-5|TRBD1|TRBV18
CASSRDRGRGETQYF
TGTGCCAGCTCGCGCGACAGGGGTCGAGGAGAGACCCAGTACTTC
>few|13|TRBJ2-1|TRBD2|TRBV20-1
CSATSGGANEQFF
TGCAGTGCAACTAGCGGGGGGGCCAATGAGCAGTTCTTC
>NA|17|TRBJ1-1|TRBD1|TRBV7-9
CASTGKTGNSGNTEAFF
TGTGCCAGCACCGGGAAGACAGGGAATAGTGGGAACACTGAAGCTTTCTTT
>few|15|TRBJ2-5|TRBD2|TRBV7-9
CASSTGTPSAGEQYF
TGTGCCAGCAGCACTGGGACTCCCTCGGCGGGGGAGCAGTACTTC
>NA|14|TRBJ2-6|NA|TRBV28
CASIRGAGANVLTF
TGTGCCAGCATTAGGGGGGCTGGGGCCAACGTCCTGACTTTC
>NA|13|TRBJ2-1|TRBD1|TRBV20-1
CSAHRGGVVEQFF
TGCAGTGCTCACAGGGGTGGGGTGGTTGAGCAGTTCTTC
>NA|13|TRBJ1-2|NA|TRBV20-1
CSALGGGNYGYTF
TGCAGTGCGCTCGGAGGGGGAAACTATGGCTACACCTTC
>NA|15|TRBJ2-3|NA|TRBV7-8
CASSLARVVADTQYF
TGTGCCAGCAGCTTAGCGCGGGTGGTCGCAGATACGCAGTATTTT
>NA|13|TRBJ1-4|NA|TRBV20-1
CSAAGGGNEKLFF
TGCAGTGCCGCGGGGGGGGGTAATGAAAAACTGTTTTTT
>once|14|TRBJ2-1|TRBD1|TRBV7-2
CASSPGQAQETQFF
TGTGCCAGCAGCCCCGGACAGGCCCAAGAGACCCAGTTCTTC
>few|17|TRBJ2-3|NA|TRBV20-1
CSARDPGSGLHTDTQCF
TGCAGTGCCAGAGATCCGGGGTCGGGGCTGCACACAGATACGCAGTGTTTT
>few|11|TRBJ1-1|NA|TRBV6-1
CASNINTEAFF
TGTGCCAGCAATATTAACACTGAAGCTTTCTTT
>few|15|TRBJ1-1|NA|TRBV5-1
CASSSEGRENTEAFF
TGCGCCAGCAGCTCAGAGGGGCGAGAGAACACTGAAGCTTTCTTT
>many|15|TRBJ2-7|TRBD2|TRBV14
CASSQVGAGAYEQYF
TGTGCCAGCAGCCAGGTTGGAGCGGGAGCCTACGAGCAGTACTTC
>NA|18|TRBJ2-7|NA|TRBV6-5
CASSYSKPGSGSSYEQYF
TGTGCCAGCAGTTACTCGAAGCCCGGGTCCGGGTCCTCCTACGAGCAGTACTTC
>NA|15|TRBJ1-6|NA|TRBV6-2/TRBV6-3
CASTKTGTANSPLHF
TGTGCCAGCACCAAAACAGGGACCGCGAACTCACCCCTCCACTTT
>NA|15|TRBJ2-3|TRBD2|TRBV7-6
CASSPGGSGADTQYF
TGTGCCAGCAGCCCAGGCGGGAGTGGCGCAGATACGCAGTATTTT
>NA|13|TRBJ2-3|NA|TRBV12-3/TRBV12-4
CVSSLFRADTQYF
TGTGTCAGCAGTTTATTTCGGGCAGACACGCAGTATTTT
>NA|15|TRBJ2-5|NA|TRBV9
CTSSARGGIQETQYF
TGTACCAGCAGCGCCAGGGGGGGAATCCAAGAGACCCAGTACTTC
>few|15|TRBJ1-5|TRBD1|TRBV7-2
CASSSGQAHNQPQHF
TGTGCCAGCAGCTCGGGACAGGCGCACAATCAGCCCCAGCATTTT
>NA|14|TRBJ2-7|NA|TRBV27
CARDPGVSSYEQYF
TGTGCCAGAGACCCCGGTGTAAGCTCCTACGAGCAGTACTTC
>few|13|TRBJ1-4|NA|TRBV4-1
CASRGGHNEKLFF
TGCGCCAGCCGGGGGGGGCATAATGAAAAACTGTTTTTT
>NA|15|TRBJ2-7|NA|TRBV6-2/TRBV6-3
CASSYGGSRLYEQYF
TGTGCCAGCAGTTACGGGGGGTCTCGACTATACGAGCAGTACTTC
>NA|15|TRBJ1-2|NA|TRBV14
CASSQEFTRIYGYTF
TGTGCCAGCAGCCAAGAGTTCACGAGGATCTATGGCTACACCTTC
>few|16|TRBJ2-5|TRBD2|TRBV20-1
CSAGSLAGGWGETQYF
TGCAGTGCTGGAAGCTTAGCGGGGGGATGGGGGGAGACCCAGTACTTC
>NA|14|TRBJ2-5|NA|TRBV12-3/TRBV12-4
CASSSPSRKETQYF
TGTGCCAGCAGTTCCCCATCTCGTAAAGAGACCCAGTACTTC
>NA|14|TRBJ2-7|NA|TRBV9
CASSAHPDSGEQYF
TGTGCCAGCAGCGCCCACCCGGACTCGGGGGAGCAGTACTTC
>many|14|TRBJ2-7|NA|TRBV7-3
CASSLTPNSYEQYF
TGTGCCAGCAGCTTAACGCCGAATAGCTACGAGCAGTACTTC
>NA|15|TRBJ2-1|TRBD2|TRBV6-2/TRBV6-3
CASRSGPSGRYEQFF
TGTGCCAGCAGGAGTGGGCCTAGCGGGAGATATGAGCAGTTCTTC
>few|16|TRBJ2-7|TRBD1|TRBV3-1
CASSQYTGQGAYEQYF
TGTGCCAGCAGCCAATATACGGGACAGGGGGCCTACGAGCAGTACTTC